This TCR beta chain was identified in a study of regulatory T cells in long-lasting Graves disease. The overall study: Over 5 years of antithyroid drugs plus positive TSH receptor antibodies defined persistent Graves' disease. Points from the study as a whole: Those with persistent disease had in common more public clonotypes (approximately 2,500) than new patients (966).

This clonotype was seen many times. Antigen: not known. Time point specified: persistent/refractory GD, antithyroid drugs over 5 years with positive TRAb. The authors made the TCR library using RNA they extracted from PBMCs. Investigators prepared the TCR beta libraries by applying iRepertoire HTBI primers and Arm-PCR of CDR3 regions. Original methodology: From all samples, identification returned 14 TRBJ and under 75 TRBV segments. TCRdb used MiXCR to reprocess the multiplex PCR reads, holding one entry per CDR3 protein. The V and J calls and clone size come from TCRdb's table, not from the authors' own analysis. The sample lists 450,000 or so distinct CDR3 sequences; 20% to 25% were seen once. Germline lookup yields CDR1 SGHTA and CDR2 FQGNSA. CDR3 size: 14 residues. The germline V and J ends were trimmed by 5 bases and 0 bases, with 10 bases remaining between them.

This specimen consisted of peripheral blood mononuclear cells (PBMCs), obtained when the disease was refractory, from a patient treated with antithyroid drugs. This chain connects TRBV7-2 to TRBJ1-2; D not resolved. The TCR sequence derives from a female donor with Graves disease. The CDR3 DNA reads TGTGCCAGCAGCCCCAGGACCGCTAACTATGGCTACACCTTC. Translated, it gives CASSPRTANYGYTF.